This T cell receptor (beta chain) emerged from a study of T cell responses to AZD1222 COVID-19 vaccine. Clones were sequenced by immunoSEQ multiplex PCR, and TCRdb holds only the in-frame ones, with some missing. The sample holds 100,000 to 150,000 clones, about 88% seen once. General observations from the study: Reportedly, nearly half of unique spike TCRs recognized epitopes outside B.1.351/B.1.1.7 mutations. With two AZD1222 doses given, Spike-specific TCR breadth and depth both rose. None of the repertoires were sampled until the peak T cell response had passed.

Remarks on this clone: No antigen is known for it.

Germline-derived CDR1 and CDR2 are SGHNT and YYREEE (reference sequence). With V trimmed by 0 bases and J by 3 bases, 6 bases remained unmatched. The CDR3 covers 16 residues. The chain has TRBV5-4 and TRBJ2-3, with 8 bases matching TRBD2. This material consisted of peripheral blood, taken on day 0 of AZD1222 vaccination. This TCR derives from an adult in good health. The CDR3 nucleotides read TGTGCCAGCAGCTTGGCCGGAGGACTAGCAACAGATACGCAGTATTTT. This translates into CASSLAGGLATDTQYF.